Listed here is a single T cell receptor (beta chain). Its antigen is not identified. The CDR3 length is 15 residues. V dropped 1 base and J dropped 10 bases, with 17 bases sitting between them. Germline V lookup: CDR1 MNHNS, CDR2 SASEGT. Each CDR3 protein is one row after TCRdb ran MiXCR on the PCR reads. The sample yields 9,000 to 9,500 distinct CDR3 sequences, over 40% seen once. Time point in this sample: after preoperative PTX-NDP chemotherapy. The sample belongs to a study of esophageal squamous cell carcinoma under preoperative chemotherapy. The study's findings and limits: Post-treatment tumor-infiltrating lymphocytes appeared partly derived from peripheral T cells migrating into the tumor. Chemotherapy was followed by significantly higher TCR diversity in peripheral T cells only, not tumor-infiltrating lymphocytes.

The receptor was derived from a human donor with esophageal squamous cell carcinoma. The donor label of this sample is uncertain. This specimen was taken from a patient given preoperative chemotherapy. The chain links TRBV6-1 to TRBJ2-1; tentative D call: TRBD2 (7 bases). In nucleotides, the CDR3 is TGTGCCAGCAGTGAAGAGGGGGGGGCCAGTAACGAGCAGTTCTTC. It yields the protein CASSEEGGASNEQFF.